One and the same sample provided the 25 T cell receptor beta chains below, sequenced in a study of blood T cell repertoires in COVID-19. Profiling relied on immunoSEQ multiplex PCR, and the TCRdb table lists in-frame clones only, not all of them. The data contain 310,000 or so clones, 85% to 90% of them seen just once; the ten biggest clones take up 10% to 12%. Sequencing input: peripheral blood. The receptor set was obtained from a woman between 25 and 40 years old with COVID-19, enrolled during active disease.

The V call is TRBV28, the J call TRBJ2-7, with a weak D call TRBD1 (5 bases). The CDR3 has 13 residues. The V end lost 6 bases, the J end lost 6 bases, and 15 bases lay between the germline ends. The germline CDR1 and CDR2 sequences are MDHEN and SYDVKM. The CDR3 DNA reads TGTGCCAGCAGCAAGGGGTACACAGCCGAGCAGTACTTC. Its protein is CASSKGYTAEQYF.

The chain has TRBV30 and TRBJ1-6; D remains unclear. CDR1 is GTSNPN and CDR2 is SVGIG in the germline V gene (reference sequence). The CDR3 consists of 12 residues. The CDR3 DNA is TGTGCGTCCTCAATAGATAATTCACCCCTCCACTTT. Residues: CASSIDNSPLHF.

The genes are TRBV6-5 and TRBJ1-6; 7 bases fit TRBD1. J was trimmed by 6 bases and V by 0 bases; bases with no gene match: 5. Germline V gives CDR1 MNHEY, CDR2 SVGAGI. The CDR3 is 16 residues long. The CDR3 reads CASSYSGTALNSPLHF. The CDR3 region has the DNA TGTGCCAGCAGTTACTCCGGGACAGCCCTTAATTCACCCCTCCACTTT.

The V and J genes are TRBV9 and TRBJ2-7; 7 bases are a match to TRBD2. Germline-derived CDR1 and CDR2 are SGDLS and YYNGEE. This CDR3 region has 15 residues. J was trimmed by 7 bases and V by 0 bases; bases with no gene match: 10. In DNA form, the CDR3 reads TGTGCCAGCAGCGTAGGCGGGAGCCACTTAGGGGAGCAGTACTTC. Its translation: CASSVGGSHLGEQYF.

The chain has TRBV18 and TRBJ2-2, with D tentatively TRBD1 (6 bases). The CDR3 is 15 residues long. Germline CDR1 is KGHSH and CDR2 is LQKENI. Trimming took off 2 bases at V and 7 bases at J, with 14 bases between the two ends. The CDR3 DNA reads TGTGCCAGCTCACCAACGTCCAGGGGAGTCGGGGAGCTGTTTTTT. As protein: CASSPTSRGVGELFF.

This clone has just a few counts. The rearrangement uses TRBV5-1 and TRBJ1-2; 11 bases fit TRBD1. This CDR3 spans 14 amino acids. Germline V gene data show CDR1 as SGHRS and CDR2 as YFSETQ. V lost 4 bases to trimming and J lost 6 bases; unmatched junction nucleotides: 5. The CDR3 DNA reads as TGCGCCAGCAGCACGGACAGGGGGCGGGATGGCTACACCTTC. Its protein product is CASSTDRGRDGYTF.

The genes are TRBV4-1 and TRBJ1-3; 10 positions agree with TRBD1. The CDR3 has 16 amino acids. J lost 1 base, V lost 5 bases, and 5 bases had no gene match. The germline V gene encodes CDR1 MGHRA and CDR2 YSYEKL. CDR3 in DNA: TGCGCCAGCAGCTTTCGGGACAGGGGTTCTGGAAACACCATATATTTT. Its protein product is CASSFRDRGSGNTIYF.

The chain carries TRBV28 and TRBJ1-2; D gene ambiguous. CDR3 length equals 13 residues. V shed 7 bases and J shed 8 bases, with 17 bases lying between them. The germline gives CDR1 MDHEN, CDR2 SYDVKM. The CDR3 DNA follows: TGTGCCAGCATCAGAGAGGGCCTAAGGGGCTACACCTTC. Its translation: CASIREGLRGYTF.

The DNA for the CDR3 is TGTGCCAGCAGTTACTCGAAGGGAGGCCATCAAGAGGCAGAAAAACTGTTTTTT. It is translated as CASSYSKGGHQEAEKLFF. The chain recombines TRBV6-2 or TRBV6-3 with TRBJ1-4, with D unclear. CDR1 and CDR2 (germline): MNHEY, SVGEGT. V gave up 0 bases and J gave up 8 bases, with 22 bases separating them. The CDR3 consists of 18 residues.

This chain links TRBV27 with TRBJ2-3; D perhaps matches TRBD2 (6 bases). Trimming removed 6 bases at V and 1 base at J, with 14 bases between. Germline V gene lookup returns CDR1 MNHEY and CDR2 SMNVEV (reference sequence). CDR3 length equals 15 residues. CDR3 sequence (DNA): TGTGCCAGCAGCGGTCCCCGGAGGGGCACAGATACGCAGTATTTT. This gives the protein CASSGPRRGTDTQYF.

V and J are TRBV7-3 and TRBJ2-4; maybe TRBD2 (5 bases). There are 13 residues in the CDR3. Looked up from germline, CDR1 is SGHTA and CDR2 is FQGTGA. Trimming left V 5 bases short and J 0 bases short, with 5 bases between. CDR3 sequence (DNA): TGTGCCAGCAGCGGACTAGCCAAAAACATTCAGTACTTC. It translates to CASSGLAKNIQYF.

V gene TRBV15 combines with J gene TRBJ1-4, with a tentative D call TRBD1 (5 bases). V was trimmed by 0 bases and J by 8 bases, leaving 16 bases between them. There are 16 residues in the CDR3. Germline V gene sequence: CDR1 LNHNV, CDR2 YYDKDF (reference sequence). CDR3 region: CATSRDRAGKGEKLFF. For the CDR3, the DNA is TGTGCCACCAGCAGAGATCGAGCAGGGAAGGGGGAAAAACTGTTTTTT.

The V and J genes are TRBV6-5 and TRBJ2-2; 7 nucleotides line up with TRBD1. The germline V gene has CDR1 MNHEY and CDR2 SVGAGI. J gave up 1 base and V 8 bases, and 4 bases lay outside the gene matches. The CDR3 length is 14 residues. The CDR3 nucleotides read TGTGCCAGCGTTCGGGACAGGAACACCGGGGAGCTGTTTTTT. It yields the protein CASVRDRNTGELFF.

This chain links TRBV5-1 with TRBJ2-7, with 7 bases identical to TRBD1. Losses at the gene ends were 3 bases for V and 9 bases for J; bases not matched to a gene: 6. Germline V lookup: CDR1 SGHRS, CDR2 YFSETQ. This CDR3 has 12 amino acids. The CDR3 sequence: CASSSDRARQYF. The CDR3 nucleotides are TGCGCCAGCAGCTCCGACAGGGCTCGGCAGTACTTC.

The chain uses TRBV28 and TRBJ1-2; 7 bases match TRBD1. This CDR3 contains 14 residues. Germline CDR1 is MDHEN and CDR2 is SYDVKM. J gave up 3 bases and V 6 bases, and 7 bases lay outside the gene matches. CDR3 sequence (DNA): TGTGCCAGCAGACGGACAGGCGAATACTATGGCTACACCTTC. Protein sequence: CASRRTGEYYGYTF.

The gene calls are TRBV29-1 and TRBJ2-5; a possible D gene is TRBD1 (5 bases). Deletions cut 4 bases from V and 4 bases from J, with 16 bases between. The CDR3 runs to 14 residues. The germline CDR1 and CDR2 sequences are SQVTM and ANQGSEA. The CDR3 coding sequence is TGCAGCGTTGTCAGGGCTTGGGCTGGAGAGACCCAGTACTTC. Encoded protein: CSVVRAWAGETQYF.

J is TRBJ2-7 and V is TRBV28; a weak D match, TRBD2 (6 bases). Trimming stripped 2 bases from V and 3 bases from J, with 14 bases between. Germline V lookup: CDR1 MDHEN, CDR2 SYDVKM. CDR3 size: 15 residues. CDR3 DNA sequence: TGTGCCAGCAGTTTAGTTGTCGCGGGGTTCTACGAGCAGTACTTC. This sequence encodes CASSLVVAGFYEQYF.

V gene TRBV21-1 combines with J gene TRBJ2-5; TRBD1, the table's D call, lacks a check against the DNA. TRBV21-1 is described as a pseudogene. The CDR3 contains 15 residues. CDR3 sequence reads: CASSTRTPPKRPQYF. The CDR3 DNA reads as TGTGCCAGCAGCACGAGGACACCCCCCAAGAGACCCCAGTACTTC.

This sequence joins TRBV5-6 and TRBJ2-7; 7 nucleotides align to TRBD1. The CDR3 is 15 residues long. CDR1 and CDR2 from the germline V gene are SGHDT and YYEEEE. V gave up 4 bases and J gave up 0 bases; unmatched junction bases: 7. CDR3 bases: TGTGCCAGCAGCCCCGGGACAGCTTACTCCTACGAGCAGTACTTC. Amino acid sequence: CASSPGTAYSYEQYF.

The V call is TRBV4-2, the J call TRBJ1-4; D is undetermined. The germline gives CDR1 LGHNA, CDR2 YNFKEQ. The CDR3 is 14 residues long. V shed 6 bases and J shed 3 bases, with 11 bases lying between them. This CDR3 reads CASREAGPNEKLFF. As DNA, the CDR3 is TGTGCCAGCAGAGAAGCGGGTCCTAATGAAAAACTGTTTTTT.

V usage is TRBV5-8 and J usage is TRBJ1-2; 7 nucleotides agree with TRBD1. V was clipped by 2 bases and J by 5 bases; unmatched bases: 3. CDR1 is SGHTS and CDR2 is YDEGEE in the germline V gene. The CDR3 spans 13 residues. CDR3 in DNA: TGTGCCAGCAGCTTCGGGACAGCTTATGGCTACACCTTC. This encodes CASSFGTAYGYTF.

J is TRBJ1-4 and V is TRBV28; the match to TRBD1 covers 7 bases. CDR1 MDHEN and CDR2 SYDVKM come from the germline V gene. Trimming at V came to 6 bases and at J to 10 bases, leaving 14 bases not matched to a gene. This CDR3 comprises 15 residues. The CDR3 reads CASSPQGVGEGKLFF. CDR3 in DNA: TGTGCCAGCAGCCCCCAGGGGGTCGGCGAGGGAAAACTGTTTTTT.

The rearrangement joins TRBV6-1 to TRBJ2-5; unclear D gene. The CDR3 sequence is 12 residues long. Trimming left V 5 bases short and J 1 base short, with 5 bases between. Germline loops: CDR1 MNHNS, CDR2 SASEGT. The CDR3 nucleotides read TGTGCCAGCAGTCGGGTCCAAGAGACCCAGTACTTC. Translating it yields CASSRVQETQYF.

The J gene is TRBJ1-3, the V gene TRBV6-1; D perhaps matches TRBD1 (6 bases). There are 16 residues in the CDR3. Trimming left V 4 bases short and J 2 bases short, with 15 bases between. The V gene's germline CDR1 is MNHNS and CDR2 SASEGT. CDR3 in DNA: TGTGCCAGCAGTGGATCGGGACACCTTCCTGGAAACACCATATATTTT. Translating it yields CASSGSGHLPGNTIYF.

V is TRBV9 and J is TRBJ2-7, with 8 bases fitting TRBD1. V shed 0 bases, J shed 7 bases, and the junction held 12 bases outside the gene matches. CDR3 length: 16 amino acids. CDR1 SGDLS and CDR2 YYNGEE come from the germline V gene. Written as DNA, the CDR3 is TGTGCCAGCAGCGTAGGGTGGGCAGGGGGCCCCGATGAGCAGTACTTC. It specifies CASSVGWAGGPDEQYF.